These 17 T cell receptor beta chains came from one sample sequenced in a study of T-cell reconstitution after alpha-beta-depleted transplantation in children. Unique molecular identifiers tagged the TCRbeta library. One entry per CDR3 protein, called by TCRdb with MiXCR from the PCR reads. The sample has some 200,000 distinct CDR3 sequences, about 6.3% seen once. This specimen consisted of PBMCs from the stem cell graft donor, obtained from the stem cell graft. Receptors originate from a human donor who donated a stem cell graft to a child with Wiskott-Aldrich syndrome.

This clonotype was observed a few times. The rearrangement uses TRBV27 and TRBJ2-7, with TRBD2 matching over 10 bases. Germline V gene data show CDR1 as MNHEY and CDR2 as SMNVEV (reference sequence). This CDR3 contains 16 residues. V was pared by 4 bases and J by 2 bases, with 8 bases of the junction left unmatched. CDR3 sequence reads: CASSSIGLADTYEQYF. DNA for the CDR3: TGTGCCAGCAGTTCAATAGGACTAGCGGACACCTACGAGCAGTACTTC.

CDR3 nucleotides: TGCAGTGCTCAGGAGTTAACTAGCAATCAGCCCCAGCATTTT. It yields the protein CSAQELTSNQPQHF. The V call is TRBV20-1, the J call TRBJ1-5; D is undetermined. CDR1 and CDR2 (germline): DFQATT, SNEGSKA (reference sequence). V was shortened by 5 bases and J by 0 bases, with 11 bases between the two germline ends. This CDR3 has 14 residues.

This clonotype was picked up many times. This chain links TRBV12-3 or TRBV12-4 with TRBJ2-7, with 10 bases fitting TRBD2. V lost 9 bases and J lost 0; bases outside the gene matches: 2. The CDR3 is 13 residues long. DNA of the CDR3: TGTGCCAGTCGGACTAGCGGCTCCTACGAGCAGTACTTC. Its translation is CASRTSGSYEQYF.

The count of this clonotype is one. A much bigger clone sits one base away, suggesting this may be a read error. This chain connects TRBV20-1 to TRBJ1-5; 8 bases fit TRBD1. Unmatched junction bases numbered 13, after V lost 2 bases and J lost 4 bases. The length of the CDR3 is 17 residues. CDR1 is DFQATT, CDR2 SNEGSKA, per germline (reference sequence). The CDR3 loop reads CSARLTGGEPRNQPQHF. CDR3 in DNA: TGCAGTGCTAGACTAACAGGGGGGGAACCTAGAAATCAGCCCCAGCATTTT.

This clonotype was picked up many times. The chain couples TRBV5-5 to TRBJ2-1, with D unresolved. CDR1 is SGHKS, CDR2 YYEKEE, per germline (reference sequence). This CDR3 region has 14 residues. Trimming left V 6 bases short and J 0 bases short, with 10 bases between. The CDR3 loop is CASIDTSSYNEQFF. CDR3 nucleotides: TGTGCCAGCATAGATACGAGCTCCTACAATGAGCAGTTCTTC.

This clonotype was detected many times. The J gene is TRBJ1-5, the V gene TRBV18, with no clear D. V dropped 5 bases and J dropped 7 bases, with 12 bases sitting between them. CDR1 is KGHSH, CDR2 LQKENI, per germline. The CDR3 contains 13 residues. CDR3 coding DNA: TGTGCCAGCTCAAGGCAGCAAGGCCAGCCCCAGCATTTT. Translated, it gives CASSRQQGQPQHF.

This clonotype was seen repeatedly, ten times or more. The rearrangement uses TRBV25-1 and TRBJ1-5, with TRBD1 identical over 7 bases. With V trimmed by 3 bases and J by 4 bases, 6 bases remained unmatched. Germline-derived CDR1 and CDR2 are MGHDK and SYGVNS. The CDR3 is made up of 15 amino acids. CDR3 coding DNA: TGTGCCAGCAGTGACGAGGCAGGGGGGAATCAGCCCCAGCATTTT. It encodes CASSDEAGGNQPQHF.

This clonotype has ten or more counts. V usage is TRBV30 and J usage is TRBJ2-2, with TRBD1 as a possible D gene (5 bases). Deletions cut 0 bases from V and 6 bases from J, with 8 bases between. Per the germline V gene, CDR1 is GTSNPN and CDR2 is SVGIG (reference sequence). This CDR3 has 13 amino acids. The CDR3 is CAWSVQGSGELFF. DNA for the CDR3: TGTGCCTGGAGTGTGCAGGGCTCCGGGGAGCTGTTTTTT.

This clonotype has a count of ten or more. The chain joins TRBV5-1 to TRBJ2-1, with 10 nucleotides matching TRBD1. Germline V CDR1 and CDR2: SGHRS, YFSETQ. J was trimmed by 5 bases and V by 2 bases; bases with no gene match: 4. This CDR3 contains 15 residues. Here the CDR3 DNA reads TGCGCCAGCAGCTTCACCGGGACAGGGGACAATGAGCAGTTCTTC. It yields the protein CASSFTGTGDNEQFF.

This clonotype has ten or more counts. The rearrangement uses TRBV20-1 and TRBJ2-5; 9 bases match TRBD2. From germline, CDR1 is DFQATT and CDR2 SNEGSKA (reference sequence). The CDR3 loop spans 16 amino acids. The ends lost 3 bases at V and 5 bases at J; junction bases unmatched: 13. The DNA for the CDR3 is TGCAGTGCTAGTGGGGGCGGGGGGGCCGTGACGGAGACCCAGTACTTC. This gives the protein CSASGGGGAVTETQYF.

This clonotype was observed at least ten times. The gene calls are TRBV7-2 and TRBJ1-5; D uncertain. Germline V gene data show CDR1 as SGHTA and CDR2 as FQGNSA. CDR3 size: 14 residues. Trimming pared 5 bases from V and 2 bases from J, leaving 10 bases between. The CDR3 loop is CASSLTTGNQPQHF. CDR3 in DNA: TGTGCCAGCAGCCTCACGACCGGCAATCAGCCCCAGCATTTT.

The table lists this clonotype with a few counts. This chain links TRBV5-5 with TRBJ1-1, with 7 bases matching TRBD1. J lost 8 bases, V lost 3 bases, and 4 bases had no gene match. CDR1 is SGHKS and CDR2 is YYEKEE in the germline V gene (reference sequence). CDR3 length equals 12 residues. CDR3 in amino acids: CASSSQGLEAFF. The CDR3 DNA is TGTGCCAGCAGCTCACAGGGGTTGGAAGCTTTCTTT.

This clonotype has at least ten counts. This chain connects TRBV20-1 to TRBJ2-3, with TRBD1 matching 9 bases. V lost 2 bases and J lost 3; bases outside the gene matches: 6. CDR3 length: 15 residues. CDR1 is DFQATT, CDR2 SNEGSKA, per germline (reference sequence). CDR3 in amino acids: CSARRQGGGTDTQYF. The CDR3 nucleotides read TGCAGTGCTAGAAGACAGGGGGGAGGGACAGATACGCAGTATTTT.

The table lists this clonotype with many counts. V and J are TRBV24-1 and TRBJ2-3; D remains unclear. There are 12 residues in the CDR3. The germline CDR1 and CDR2 sequences are KGHDR and SFDVKD. The V end was cut by 4 bases, the J end by 2 bases, with 3 bases between. The chain's CDR3 is CATSESTDTQYF. CDR3 in DNA: TGTGCCACCAGTGAGTCCACAGATACGCAGTATTTT.

This clonotype was counted at least ten times. The gene calls are TRBV3-1 and TRBJ2-7; D remains ambiguous. Germline values: CDR1 LGHDT, CDR2 YNNKEL (reference sequence). The CDR3 runs 12 residues. V was cut by 4 bases and J by 3 bases, with 7 bases left in between. This CDR3 reads CASSPTDYEQYF. Written as DNA, the CDR3 is TGTGCCAGCAGCCCAACAGACTACGAGCAGTACTTC.

This clonotype was counted a few times. One end of the junction is discordant with germline, which a read error may explain. The chain combines TRBV12-3 or TRBV12-4 with TRBJ2-7; 9 bases are shared with TRBD2. The length of the CDR3 is 15 residues. Here the CDR3 reads CASSPLGAGGPSVRF. CDR3 DNA: TGTGCCAGCAGTCCCCTGGGAGCGGGGGGCCCGTCGGTTAGGTTC.

In this sample, this clonotype turned up a few times. J is TRBJ1-2 and V is TRBV5-1, with 9 bases that match TRBD1. The CDR3 contains 16 residues. Trimming removed 4 bases from V and 6 bases from J; junction bases left unmatched: 13. Germline loops: CDR1 SGHRS, CDR2 YFSETQ. The CDR3 is CASSLRTGGATDGYTF. As DNA, the CDR3 is TGCGCCAGCAGCCTCCGAACAGGGGGCGCGACGGATGGCTACACCTTC.